The rows below give T cell receptor beta chains drawn from one sample of a study of blood T cell repertoires in COVID-19. Here immunoSEQ multiplex PCR was the method, and the copy in TCRdb shows in-frame clones only, minus some. The sample records roughly 240,000 clones, around 87% being singletons. Sample: peripheral blood. The receptor source for this set is a woman aged 30 to 39 who had recovered from COVID-19. CDR3s include the opening cysteine and the closing phenylalanine or tryptophan. The order of the fields is V gene, D gene, clone size, J gene, CDR3 DNA, CDR3 protein. The D gene is left open where the match is weak. Expanded clones get a size class; other rows say once, few or many, or leave the size out.

V gene: TRBV29-1
D gene: TRBD1
clone size: .
J gene: TRBJ2-1
CDR3 DNA: TGCAGCGTTGGAGGGACAGGGAGTGAGCAGTTCTTC
CDR3 protein: CSVGGTGSEQFF

V gene: TRBV6-5
D gene: .
clone size: .
J gene: TRBJ1-2
CDR3 DNA: TGTGCCAGCAGTTACACGCAGGATTATGGCTACACCTTC
CDR3 protein: CASSYTQDYGYTF

V gene: TRBV5-1
D gene: TRBD2
clone size: .
J gene: TRBJ2-3
CDR3 DNA: TGCGCCAGCAATAGCGGGGGGTCAGATACGCAGTATTTT
CDR3 protein: CASNSGGSDTQYF

V gene: TRBV4-1
D gene: .
clone size: .
J gene: TRBJ1-1
CDR3 DNA: TGCGCCAGCAGCCATACCGGGACATACACTGAAGCTTTCTTT
CDR3 protein: CASSHTGTYTEAFF

V gene: TRBV5-1
D gene: .
clone size: .
J gene: TRBJ1-2
CDR3 DNA: TGCGCCAGCAAAGGCGAGGATGGCTACACCTTC
CDR3 protein: CASKGEDGYTF

V gene: TRBV15
D gene: .
clone size: .
J gene: TRBJ1-1
CDR3 DNA: TGTGCCACCAGCAGAGAGGGAGGGGATGAAGCTTTCTTT
CDR3 protein: CATSREGGDEAFF

V gene: TRBV9
D gene: TRBD1
clone size: .
J gene: TRBJ2-5
CDR3 DNA: TGTGCCAGCAGCCCCCCCGGGACAGCCACAGGAGAGACCCAGTACTTC
CDR3 protein: CASSPPGTATGETQYF

V gene: TRBV19
D gene: .
clone size: .
J gene: TRBJ2-1
CDR3 DNA: TGTGCCAGTAGTATGGTAGGGAGTAATGGCAATGAGCAGTTCTTC
CDR3 protein: CASSMVGSNGNEQFF

V gene: TRBV9
D gene: .
clone size: .
J gene: TRBJ1-2
CDR3 DNA: TGTGCCAGCAGCGTAGTAGGTCAGGGGAACGGCTACACCTTC
CDR3 protein: CASSVVGQGNGYTF

V gene: TRBV19
D gene: TRBD1
clone size: once
J gene: TRBJ1-1
CDR3 DNA: TGTGCCAGTAAGGAGCGTCCCGGGACAGGGGTGAACACTGAAGCTTTCTTT
CDR3 protein: CASKERPGTGVNTEAFF

V gene: TRBV5-1
D gene: .
clone size: .
J gene: TRBJ1-1
CDR3 DNA: TGCGCCAGCAGCTTGGATGGGGGGAGTAATGGGGCTTTCTTT
CDR3 protein: CASSLDGGSNGAFF

V gene: TRBV5-4
D gene: TRBD1
clone size: .
J gene: TRBJ1-2
CDR3 DNA: TGTGCCAGCAGCTTGGGGGACAGGGAACATGGCTACACCTTC
CDR3 protein: CASSLGDREHGYTF

V gene: TRBV4-2
D gene: .
clone size: .
J gene: TRBJ2-7
CDR3 DNA: TGTGCCAGCAGCCAGGCGGCACAAAGCTACGAGCAGTACTTC
CDR3 protein: CASSQAAQSYEQYF

V gene: TRBV14
D gene: .
clone size: .
J gene: TRBJ2-5
CDR3 DNA: TGTGCCAGCAGCCACCGCAGGGTGTACCAAGAGACCCAGTACTTC
CDR3 protein: CASSHRRVYQETQYF

V gene: TRBV9
D gene: .
clone size: .
J gene: TRBJ1-6
CDR3 DNA: TGTGCCAGCAGCGATCGACAGATAAATTCACCCCTCCACTTT
CDR3 protein: CASSDRQINSPLHF

V gene: TRBV19
D gene: .
clone size: .
J gene: TRBJ2-6
CDR3 DNA: TGTGCCAGTAGTATTACAGGCTCTGGGGCCAACGTCCTGACTTTC
CDR3 protein: CASSITGSGANVLTF

V gene: TRBV15
D gene: TRBD1
clone size: .
J gene: TRBJ1-1
CDR3 DNA: TGTGCCACCAGCAGAGATATTGGAGGGGGCCTCACTGAAGCTTTCTTT
CDR3 protein: CATSRDIGGGLTEAFF

V gene: TRBV19
D gene: .
clone size: .
J gene: TRBJ2-1
CDR3 DNA: TGTGCCAGTAGTATTTCATTCCTGGCGGGGGCCGATGAGCAGTTCTTC
CDR3 protein: CASSISFLAGADEQFF

V gene: TRBV27
D gene: .
clone size: .
J gene: TRBJ2-1
CDR3 DNA: TGTGCCAGCAGTTCCCGAAGGGGATTGAGCTCCTACAATGAGCAGTTCTTC
CDR3 protein: CASSSRRGLSSYNEQFF

V gene: TRBV9
D gene: TRBD1
clone size: .
J gene: TRBJ1-6
CDR3 DNA: TGTGCCAGCAGCACCCTCGGGACAGGGAGTTCACCCCTCCACTTT
CDR3 protein: CASSTLGTGSSPLHF

V gene: TRBV6-5
D gene: .
clone size: once
J gene: TRBJ2-7
CDR3 DNA: TGTGCCATCCCACAGGGTATCGAGCAGTACTTC
CDR3 protein: CAIPQGIEQYF

V gene: TRBV7-2
D gene: TRBD1
clone size: .
J gene: TRBJ1-2
CDR3 DNA: TGTGCCAGCAGCTTAGCGTTTGGCAGGGGGTTGGGCGGCTATGGCTACACCTTC
CDR3 protein: CASSLAFGRGLGGYGYTF

V gene: TRBV5-1
D gene: TRBD1
clone size: .
J gene: TRBJ2-3
CDR3 DNA: TGCGCCAGCAGCCGTACAGGGGGAGCTAGCACAGATACGCAGTATTTT
CDR3 protein: CASSRTGGASTDTQYF

V gene: TRBV2
D gene: TRBD1
clone size: .
J gene: TRBJ2-5
CDR3 DNA: TGTGCCAGCAGTGAAGCCTCTAATGACAGGGTATGGGAGACCCAGTACTTC
CDR3 protein: CASSEASNDRVWETQYF

V gene: TRBV15
D gene: TRBD2
clone size: .
J gene: TRBJ2-2
CDR3 DNA: TGTGCCACCAGCAGAGATTGGAGCGGGGGACGCACCGGGGAGCTGTTTTTT
CDR3 protein: CATSRDWSGGRTGELFF

V gene: TRBV7-9
D gene: TRBD1
clone size: .
J gene: TRBJ1-2
CDR3 DNA: TGTGCCAGCAGCGCCCGGGACAGGGGCTATGGCTACACCTTC
CDR3 protein: CASSARDRGYGYTF

V gene: TRBV6-1
D gene: TRBD1
clone size: .
J gene: TRBJ1-1
CDR3 DNA: TGTGCCAGCAGTTTCAGGACAGGGAACACTGAAGCTTTCTTT
CDR3 protein: CASSFRTGNTEAFF

V gene: TRBV5-6
D gene: .
clone size: .
J gene: TRBJ1-1
CDR3 DNA: TGTGCCAGCAGCTTTAGACAGTTGAACACTGAAGCTTTCTTT
CDR3 protein: CASSFRQLNTEAFF

V gene: TRBV4-3
D gene: TRBD2
clone size: .
J gene: TRBJ2-1
CDR3 DNA: TGCGCCAGCAGCCAAGGCAGCCTAGCGGATCCCTACAATGAGCAGTTCTTC
CDR3 protein: CASSQGSLADPYNEQFF

V gene: TRBV7-2
D gene: TRBD2
clone size: .
J gene: TRBJ2-5
CDR3 DNA: TGTGCCAGCAGCTTACGGCGGGGGGTCCAGTACTTC
CDR3 protein: CASSLRRGVQYF

V gene: TRBV7-2
D gene: .
clone size: .
J gene: TRBJ2-3
CDR3 DNA: TGTGCCAGCAGCTTAGGGACAGGGAGGGGCACAGATACGCAGTATTTT
CDR3 protein: CASSLGTGRGTDTQYF

V gene: TRBV18
D gene: TRBD1
clone size: .
J gene: TRBJ1-5
CDR3 DNA: TGTGCCAGCTCACTACAGGGGAGTCAGCCCCAGCATTTT
CDR3 protein: CASSLQGSQPQHF

V gene: TRBV6-5
D gene: TRBD1
clone size: .
J gene: TRBJ2-7
CDR3 DNA: TGTGCCAGCAGTATGGACAGGGTCTCCTACGAGCAGTACTTC
CDR3 protein: CASSMDRVSYEQYF

V gene: TRBV4-3
D gene: TRBD2
clone size: .
J gene: TRBJ2-7
CDR3 DNA: TGCGCCAGCAGCCAAGATCCTAGCGGGGCCCCCTACGAGCAGTACTTC
CDR3 protein: CASSQDPSGAPYEQYF

V gene: TRBV11-2
D gene: TRBD1
clone size: .
J gene: TRBJ2-1
CDR3 DNA: TGTGCCAGCAGCTCCGGGACAGGGTTCTACAATGAGCAGTTCTTC
CDR3 protein: CASSSGTGFYNEQFF

V gene: TRBV4-2
D gene: TRBD2
clone size: .
J gene: TRBJ2-2
CDR3 DNA: TGTGCCAGCAGCCAAGATTCGGGGGGGGCCACCGGGGAGCTGTTTTTT
CDR3 protein: CASSQDSGGATGELFF

V gene: TRBV5-1
D gene: .
clone size: few
J gene: TRBJ2-1
CDR3 DNA: TGCGCCAGCAGCTCGGACAGCAGATACAATGAGCAGTTCTTC
CDR3 protein: CASSSDSRYNEQFF

V gene: TRBV18
D gene: TRBD1
clone size: .
J gene: TRBJ1-1
CDR3 DNA: TGTGCCAGCTCACCACCGGTCCGGGACAGGGTGAGGTCTGAAGCTTTCTTT
CDR3 protein: CASSPPVRDRVRSEAFF

V gene: TRBV2
D gene: .
clone size: .
J gene: TRBJ1-2
CDR3 DNA: TGTGCCAGCAGTGAAGCGCTAAATCATGGCTACACCTTC
CDR3 protein: CASSEALNHGYTF

V gene: TRBV7-9
D gene: .
clone size: .
J gene: TRBJ2-3
CDR3 DNA: TGTGCCAGCAGCCTCCTGACAGTTTTGGATTTT
CDR3 protein: CASSLLTVLDF

V gene: TRBV7-9
D gene: .
clone size: .
J gene: TRBJ1-1
CDR3 DNA: TGTGCCAGCAGCCTACAGGGATCGGGCACTGAAGCTTTCTTT
CDR3 protein: CASSLQGSGTEAFF

V gene: TRBV6-5
D gene: .
clone size: .
J gene: TRBJ2-2
CDR3 DNA: TGTGCCAGCAATCAAGAACACGCTTTAGGGGAGCTGTTTTTT
CDR3 protein: CASNQEHALGELFF

V gene: TRBV6-5
D gene: .
clone size: .
J gene: TRBJ2-7
CDR3 DNA: TGTGCCAGCAGTCGGCGGGGTTTGCTCTACGAGCAGTACTTC
CDR3 protein: CASSRRGLLYEQYF

V gene: TRBV11-2
D gene: .
clone size: .
J gene: TRBJ2-3
CDR3 DNA: TGTGCCAGCAGCTTAGCCGGGGGCACAGATACGCAGTATTTT
CDR3 protein: CASSLAGGTDTQYF

V gene: TRBV2
D gene: .
clone size: .
J gene: TRBJ2-3
CDR3 DNA: TGTGCCAGCAGTGAATATGGCGGGGTCACAGATACGCAGTATTTT
CDR3 protein: CASSEYGGVTDTQYF

V gene: TRBV19
D gene: .
clone size: .
J gene: TRBJ2-4
CDR3 DNA: TGTGCCAGTAGTACGCAACGACATTTAGCCAAAAACATTCAGTACTTC
CDR3 protein: CASSTQRHLAKNIQYF

V gene: TRBV15
D gene: .
clone size: .
J gene: TRBJ2-1
CDR3 DNA: TGTGCCACCAGCAGAGATCTACTACCGAACAATGAGCAGTTCTTC
CDR3 protein: CATSRDLLPNNEQFF

V gene: TRBV6-5
D gene: TRBD1
clone size: .
J gene: TRBJ1-2
CDR3 DNA: TGTGCCAGCAGACCGACAGGGGGCGGTTATGGCTACACCTTC
CDR3 protein: CASRPTGGGYGYTF

V gene: TRBV12-5
D gene: .
clone size: .
J gene: TRBJ2-3
CDR3 DNA: TGTGCTAGTGGTTTGGCCCCCAGGGGTTTGGATACGCAGTATTTT
CDR3 protein: CASGLAPRGLDTQYF

V gene: TRBV6-5
D gene: TRBD2
clone size: few
J gene: TRBJ2-7
CDR3 DNA: TGTGCCAGCACCTCCGGACTAGCGGAAGCCTACGAGCAGTACTTC
CDR3 protein: CASTSGLAEAYEQYF

V gene: TRBV21-1
D gene: .
clone size: many
J gene: TRBJ1-1
CDR3 DNA: TGTGCCAGCAGCAAAATGAGTCGGGAACAGGGCACCCTGTTGAACACTGAAGCTTTCTTT
CDR3 protein: CASSKMSREQGTLLNTEAFF

V gene: TRBV5-1
D gene: TRBD1
clone size: .
J gene: TRBJ2-1
CDR3 DNA: TGCGCCAGCAGCTTGGCCCCGGGACAGGCGAAGGGTGAGCAGTTCTTC
CDR3 protein: CASSLAPGQAKGEQFF

V gene: TRBV18
D gene: TRBD2
clone size: .
J gene: TRBJ2-1
CDR3 DNA: TGTGCCAGCTCACCAGGGACTAGCGGGGGCCTATCCTACAATGAGCAGTTCTTC
CDR3 protein: CASSPGTSGGLSYNEQFF